These 7 T cell receptor beta chains share one sample of origin, sequenced in a study of Tregs in tolerant kidney transplant recipients. The table came from immunoSEQ multiplex PCR; TCRdb's copy has only in-frame clones and leaves some out. This sample has about 81,000 clones, with around nine tenths found just once. Mixed chimerism was transient after nonmyeloablative marrow transplants from related graft donors. The sample was CD4+ T cells from blood (PBMCs), taken 24 months after the transplant. The receptor source for this set is a human patient who received a combined kidney and bone marrow transplant. These T cells may partly come from the graft donor.

The chain couples TRBV25-1 to TRBJ2-1; 11 nucleotides align to TRBD2. The J segment lost 9 bases and the V segment lost 7 bases, leaving 5 bases of the junction unmatched. Germline V gene sequence: CDR1 MGHDK, CDR2 SYGVNS. The CDR3 is 13 amino acids. The CDR3 DNA sequence: TGTGCCAGCAAAGCTAGCGGGGGGCTTGAGCAGTTCTTC. It encodes CASKASGGLEQFF.

This rearrangement joins TRBV6-1 to TRBJ2-5; 9 bases match TRBD1. The germline V gene encodes CDR1 MNHNS and CDR2 SASEGT. The V and J ends lost 7 bases and 4 bases, in that order; junction bases with no gene match: 7. The CDR3 sequence is 14 residues long. CDR3 region: CASNRDRVIETQYF. In DNA, the CDR3 is TGTGCCAGCAACCGGGACAGGGTAATAGAGACCCAGTACTTC.

This chain joins TRBV30 and TRBJ1-4, with no clear D. This CDR3 comprises 13 residues. CDR1 is GTSNPN and CDR2 is SVGIG in the germline V gene (reference sequence). Trimming shortened V by 2 bases and J by 2 bases, and 6 bases separated the two germline ends. CDR3 nucleotides: TGTGCCTGGAGTCTTCGGACTAATGAAAAACTGTTTTTT. It specifies CAWSLRTNEKLFF.

DNA for the CDR3: TGTGCCAGCAGTTTATGGCCTAGACTCCAACAGGGAATTGGATACGAGCAGTACTTC. This translates into CASSLWPRLQQGIGYEQYF. The rearrangement joins TRBV28 to TRBJ2-7; D possibly corresponds to TRBD1 (6 bases). CDR3 length: 19 residues. Trimming pared 0 bases from V and 4 bases from J, leaving 25 bases between. Looked up from germline, CDR1 is MDHEN and CDR2 is SYDVKM.

This clone was seen a few times. CDR3 in DNA: TGTGCCAGCAGCCTCACCATAGCGGGAGGGAGGCAAGAGACCCAGTACTTC. This translates into CASSLTIAGGRQETQYF. The chain uses TRBV11-3 and TRBJ2-5, with 11 bases matching TRBD2. Germline-derived CDR1 and CDR2 are SGHNT and YENEEA. The length of the CDR3 is 17 residues. After removal of 5 bases from V and 2 bases from J, the junction contained 10 bases not matched to a gene.

This clone showed up just once. The chain recombines TRBV7-6 with TRBJ2-1; 10 bases match TRBD2. This CDR3 is 16 amino acids long. Trimming took 1 base from V and 9 from J; bases not matched to a gene: 9. Germline lookup yields CDR1 SGHVS and CDR2 FNYEAQ. The CDR3 nucleotides are TGTGCCAGCAGCTTAGACCCCAGCGGGGGGGCCGGTGAGCAGTTCTTC. Translated: CASSLDPSGGAGEQFF.

The chain combines TRBV10-3 with TRBJ2-2; tentative D call: TRBD1 (6 bases). This CDR3 has 15 amino acids. The germline CDR1 and CDR2 sequences are ENHRY and SYGVKD. V shed 0 bases and J shed 6 bases, with 11 bases lying between them. CDR3 bases: TGTGCCATCAGTGAGTCGTGGGGGCGATCCGGGGAGCTGTTTTTT. It specifies CAISESWGRSGELFF.